A single sample gave rise to the 14 T cell receptor beta chains below, sequenced in a study of blood T cell repertoires in COVID-19. Profiling relied on immunoSEQ multiplex PCR, and the TCRdb table lists in-frame clones only, not all of them. The sample includes 88,000 or so clones, 70% to 80% of them seen just once. Material for sequencing was peripheral blood. Receptor source: a human donor in a cohort sampled during active COVID-19.

The CDR3 coding sequence is TGTGCCAGCAGTGAACTTGCGGGGTATAGCAATCAGCCCCAGCATTTT. This sequence encodes CASSELAGYSNQPQHF. V gene TRBV6-1 combines with J gene TRBJ1-5; D ambiguous. Per the germline V gene, CDR1 is MNHNS and CDR2 is SASEGT. V was pared by 2 bases and J by 0 bases, with 11 bases between. This CDR3 has 16 residues.

The chain is built from TRBV6-2 or TRBV6-3 and TRBJ2-7; 11 bases align to TRBD1. Germline values: CDR1 MNHEY, CDR2 SVGEGT. The CDR3 sequence is 17 residues long. V dropped 6 bases and J dropped 5; count of bases not matched to a gene: 15. In DNA form, the CDR3 reads TGTGCCAGCAGCCCCCGAGCCGACGGGACAGGGGGAAACGAGCAGTACTTC. Its translation: CASSPRADGTGGNEQYF.

The chain carries TRBV18 and TRBJ2-6; unclear D gene. The CDR3 consists of 16 residues. CDR1 is KGHSH and CDR2 is LQKENI in the germline V gene. Trimming cost V 4 bases and J 0 bases, with 10 bases left between them. Here the CDR3 reads CASSLLGRSGANVLTF. CDR3 sequence (DNA): TGTGCCAGCTCACTTTTGGGCCGCTCTGGGGCCAACGTCCTGACTTTC. The full variable domain, in which reference TRBV18 and TRBJ2-6 provide the parts outside the CDR3, is NAGVMQNPRHLVRRRGQEARLRCSPMKGHSHVYWYRQLPEEGLKFMVYLQKENIIDESGMPKERFSAEFPKEGPSILRIQQVVRGDSAAYFCASSLLGRSGANVLTFGAGSRLTVL.

V usage is TRBV9 and J usage is TRBJ1-1, with D perhaps matching TRBD1 (5 bases). Germline CDR1 reads SGDLS; CDR2 reads YYNGEE. The CDR3 extends over 14 amino acids. Trimming removed 0 bases from V and 2 bases from J, with 8 bases in between. The DNA for the CDR3 is TGTGCCAGCAGCGTAGCAGACAGAAACACTGAAGCTTTCTTT. Its translation: CASSVADRNTEAFF.

For the CDR3, the DNA is TGTGCCAGCAGCGGGCGGACTAGCGCCCAGGGGGCCGGGGAGCTGTTTTTT. Encoded protein: CASSGRTSAQGAGELFF. The chain couples TRBV5-5 to TRBJ2-2, with 9 bases aligning to TRBD2. Germline values: CDR1 SGHKS, CDR2 YYEKEE (reference sequence). Unmatched junction bases numbered 13, after V lost 4 bases and J lost 6 bases. CDR3 length: 17 amino acids.

The V and J genes are TRBV28 and TRBJ2-2; the D gene is possibly TRBD1 (5 bases). Germline CDR1 reads MDHEN; CDR2 reads SYDVKM. The CDR3 contains 16 residues. V lost 2 bases and J lost 1, with 11 bases in between. The DNA of the CDR3 is TGTGCCAGCAGTTTAACCCAGGGTTGGAACACCGGGGAGCTGTTTTTT. Translation: CASSLTQGWNTGELFF.

The chain is built from TRBV2 and TRBJ1-2, with D perhaps matching TRBD1 (6 bases). V shed 4 bases and J shed 1 base, with 10 bases lying between them. The CDR3 runs to 14 residues. Germline V gene sequence: CDR1 SNHLY, CDR2 FYNNEI. This CDR3 reads CASSAQGFNYGYTF. CDR3 nucleotides: TGTGCCAGCAGTGCACAGGGTTTTAACTATGGCTACACCTTC.

The chain joins TRBV14 to TRBJ2-7, with 10 bases that match TRBD2. J was trimmed by 0 bases and V by 4 bases; bases with no gene match: 6. The CDR3 extends over 16 amino acids. Germline values: CDR1 SGHDN, CDR2 FVKESK. CDR3 in DNA: TGTGCCAGCAGCCGCAGACTAGCGGGCTCCTCCTACGAGCAGTACTTC. Its translation: CASSRRLAGSSYEQYF.

V and J are TRBV19 and TRBJ1-2, with 7 bases that match TRBD1. Germline CDR1 is LNHDA and CDR2 is SQIVND (reference sequence). The CDR3 sequence is 15 residues long. The ends lost 6 bases at V and 4 bases at J; junction bases unmatched: 11. The CDR3 nucleotides are TGTGCCAGTAGGCCAAGACAGGGCGGGCGCTATGGCTACACCTTC. Protein: CASRPRQGGRYGYTF.

This clone appeared once. V is TRBV7-3 and J is TRBJ1-2; TRBD1 matches 8 bases. CDR1 is SGHTA and CDR2 is FQGTGA in the germline V gene. V was pared by 5 bases and J by 7 bases, with 6 bases of the junction left unmatched. CDR3 length: 13 amino acids. CDR3 loop: CASSRDRGFGYTF. CDR3 DNA: TGTGCCAGCAGCCGAGACAGGGGATTTGGCTACACCTTC.

The rearrangement links TRBV10-3 to TRBJ2-2, with D unresolved. The CDR3 has 12 residues. Germline V gene sequence: CDR1 ENHRY, CDR2 SYGVKD. Trimming stripped 9 bases from V and 4 bases from J, with 9 bases between. This CDR3 is CAILCFTGELFF. The CDR3 coding sequence is TGTGCCATTCTCTGTTTCACCGGGGAGCTGTTTTTT.

This chain connects TRBV28 to TRBJ2-5; D unresolved. The CDR3 sequence is 14 residues long. With 4 bases removed from V and 5 bases from J, the gap between germline ends came to 14 bases. Germline CDR1 and CDR2: MDHEN and SYDVKM. The CDR3: CASSSPDRAETQYF. CDR3 nucleotide sequence: TGTGCCAGCAGTTCCCCCGACCGAGCGGAGACCCAGTACTTC.

The genes are TRBV4-2 and TRBJ2-7; TRBD2 agrees at 16 bases. The germline V gene has CDR1 LGHNA and CDR2 YNFKEQ. V dropped 1 base and J dropped 9; count of bases not matched to a gene: 9. The CDR3 is 17 residues long. The CDR3 sequence: CASSQAGLAGGPGTQYF. DNA for the CDR3: TGTGCCAGCAGCCAAGCGGGACTAGCGGGAGGGCCGGGGACGCAGTACTTC.

J is TRBJ2-7 and V is TRBV19; D might be TRBD1 (5 bases). The CDR3 loop spans 16 amino acids. Germline CDR1 is LNHDA and CDR2 is SQIVND (reference sequence). V lost 3 bases and J lost 2, with 17 bases in between. CDR3 nucleotides: TGTGCCAGTAGTATCATAGCAGGGCCTACCACCTACGAGCAGTACTTC. Protein sequence: CASSIIAGPTTYEQYF.